The 29 T cell receptor beta chains below come from one sample, sequenced in a study of cytomegalovirus exposure and HLA in healthy donors. This PCR relied on a set of 60 Vbeta primers and 13 Jbeta primers. Here immunoSEQ multiplex PCR was the method, and the copy in TCRdb shows in-frame clones only, minus some. The data contain over 150,000 clones, roughly 80% of them singletons. Input material: PBMCs. These receptor sequences come from a male donor in good health and CMV-seronegative.

The V call is TRBV10-3, the J call TRBJ1-4; the D is unclear. Looked up from germline, CDR1 is ENHRY and CDR2 is SYGVKD. This CDR3 has 14 residues. The germline V and J ends were trimmed by 2 bases and 4 bases, with 8 bases remaining between them. The CDR3 DNA reads TGTGCCATCAGTGAGACGGGGTTTAATGAAAAACTGTTTTTT. Protein product: CAISETGFNEKLFF.

With respect to this clone: The sample holds other DNA sequences that translate to the same CDR3. The J gene is TRBJ1-1, the V gene TRBV7-9, with 9 bases aligning to TRBD1. CDR1 and CDR2 (germline): SEHNR, FQNEAQ (reference sequence). V dropped 5 bases and J dropped 1; count of bases not matched to a gene: 5. CDR3 length equals 15 residues. CDR3 coding DNA: TGTGCCAGCAGCCCATTGGGACAGGGGAACACTGAAGCTTTCTTT. This gives the protein CASSPLGQGNTEAFF. The variable domain in full, with the rest retrieved from reference TRBV7-9 and TRBJ1-1, is DTGVSQNPRHKITKRGQNVTFRCDPISEHNRLYWYRQTLGQGPEFLTYFQNEAQLEKSRLLSDRFSAERPKGSFSTLEIQRTEQGDSAMYLCASSPLGQGNTEAFFGQGTRLTVV.

In DNA form, the CDR3 reads TGTGCCAGCAGCTTGGAGCTAGCGGGAGTCGGTGAGCAGTACTTC. Protein: CASSLELAGVGEQYF. The rearrangement uses TRBV5-4 and TRBJ2-7; TRBD2 agrees at 10 bases. Germline trimming cut 0 bases from V and 7 bases from J; bases unmatched to any gene: 7. CDR1 is SGHNT and CDR2 is YYREEE in the germline V gene (reference sequence). The CDR3 sequence is 15 residues long.

Remarks on this clone: Different DNA sequences within this sample yield the same CDR3. This rearrangement joins TRBV5-1 to TRBJ2-5; weak D call: TRBD2 (5 bases). Germline lookup yields CDR1 SGHRS and CDR2 YFSETQ. The CDR3 is 13 residues long. The V and J ends lost 0 bases and 2 bases respectively, with 5 bases between them. The CDR3 here is CASSLGGQETQYF. The CDR3 bases are TGCGCCAGCAGCTTGGGAGGGCAAGAGACCCAGTACTTC.

This clone appeared once. A junction end diverges from the germline sequence, so it may reflect a read error. The rearrangement links TRBV7-7 to TRBJ2-1, with 7 bases identical to TRBD2. The CDR3 runs to 14 residues. CDR1 is SSHAT, CDR2 FNYEAQ, per germline (reference sequence). The CDR3 region is CASSLSGVGNEQFF. In DNA, the CDR3 is TGTGCTAGCAGCTTGAGCGGGGTGGGGAATGAGCAGTTCTTC.

The chain uses TRBV29-1 and TRBJ2-5; D is possibly TRBD2 (5 bases). This CDR3 contains 13 residues. The V end lost 7 bases, the J end lost 5 bases, and 17 bases lay between the germline ends. Looked up from germline, CDR1 is SQVTM and CDR2 is ANQGSEA. The CDR3 sequence: CSGSSLGGETQYF. Here the CDR3 DNA reads TGCAGCGGCTCTAGTCTCGGCGGGGAGACCCAGTACTTC.

V and J are TRBV28 and TRBJ1-2; TRBD1 aligns across 10 bases. Trimming removed 4 bases from V and 8 bases from J; junction bases left unmatched: 7. The CDR3 is 14 residues long. CDR1 and CDR2 from the germline V gene are MDHEN and SYDVKM. CDR3: CASSSDRGAEGYTF. The CDR3 region has the DNA TGTGCCAGCAGTTCGGACAGGGGGGCGGAAGGCTACACCTTC.

The J gene is TRBJ1-5, the V gene TRBV19; D unresolved. This CDR3 is built from 14 residues. Trimming shortened V by 3 bases and J by 3 bases, and 9 bases separated the two germline ends. CDR1 is LNHDA, CDR2 SQIVND, per germline (reference sequence). The CDR3 region is CASSIQAFNQPQHF. CDR3 sequence (DNA): TGTGCCAGTAGTATCCAGGCTTTCAATCAGCCCCAGCATTTT.

The rearrangement links TRBV10-3 to TRBJ2-7, with TRBD2 matching 9 bases. Germline trimming cut 3 bases from V and 7 bases from J; bases unmatched to any gene: 7. This CDR3 region has 14 residues. Germline CDR1 and CDR2: ENHRY and SYGVKD. As DNA, the CDR3 is TGTGCCATCAGTGAAGTCGCGGGAGGGCGGGAGCAGTACTTC. Protein product: CAISEVAGGREQYF.

Regarding this clone: At one end the junction does not follow the germline gene, possibly because of a read error. J is TRBJ2-6 and V is TRBV2; D perhaps matches TRBD2 (7 bases). The germline CDR1 and CDR2 sequences are SNHLY and FYNNEI. CDR3 size: 16 residues. The chain's CDR3 is CASSGGRGAGANVLPF. CDR3 nucleotide sequence: TGTGCCAGCAGTGGGGGTCGGGGGGCTGGGGCCAACGTCCTGCCTTTC. The whole variable domain, filled in from reference TRBV2 and TRBJ2-6, reads EPEVTQTPSHQVTQMGQEVILRCVPISNHLYFYWYRQILGQKVEFLVSFYNNEISEKSEIFDDQFSVERPDGSNFTLKIRSTKLEDSAMYFCASSGGRGAGANVLPFGAGSRLTVL.

This rearrangement joins TRBV6-1 to TRBJ2-7; 10 bases are shared with TRBD1. Per the germline V gene, CDR1 is MNHNS and CDR2 is SASEGT. J lost 4 bases, V lost 8 bases, and 5 bases had no gene match. The CDR3 contains 13 residues. The CDR3 sequence: CASGTGEWYEQYF. In nucleotides, the CDR3 is TGTGCCAGCGGGACAGGGGAGTGGTACGAGCAGTACTTC.

The chain carries TRBV6-1 and TRBJ2-5, with a tentative D call TRBD1 (7 bases). V lost 6 bases and J 9 bases, leaving 17 bases between the germline ends. CDR3 size: 13 residues. Per the germline V gene, CDR1 is MNHNS and CDR2 is SASEGT. As DNA, the CDR3 is TGTGCCAGCAGCCGGGACAGAGGGGAGGCCCAGTACTTC. Protein product: CASSRDRGEAQYF.

This clone has just one count. The chain carries TRBV7-8 and TRBJ1-5; maybe TRBD1 (6 bases). This CDR3 is built from 17 residues. V lost 7 bases and J 0 bases, leaving 19 bases between the germline ends. Germline-derived CDR1 and CDR2 are SGHVS and FQNEAQ. The CDR3 sequence: CASTWTVGQYSNQPQHF. The CDR3, as DNA: TGTGCCAGCACCTGGACGGTGGGACAATATAGCAATCAGCCCCAGCATTTT. Filled out from reference TRBV7-8 and TRBJ1-5, the complete variable domain reads GAGVSQSPRYKVAKRGQDVALRCDPISGHVSLFWYQQALGQGPEFLTYFQNEAQLDKSGLPSDRFFAERPEGSVSTLKIQRTQQEDSAVYLCASTWTVGQYSNQPQHFGDGTRLSIL.

This chain uses TRBV9 with TRBJ1-1; weak D call: TRBD1 (6 bases). V shed 0 bases and J shed 0 bases, with 9 bases lying between them. CDR1 is SGDLS, CDR2 YYNGEE, per germline. The CDR3 covers 15 residues. The CDR3 DNA follows: TGTGCCAGCAGCGTAGACGGACAGCTGAACACTGAAGCTTTCTTT. Translation gives CASSVDGQLNTEAFF.

V is TRBV29-1 and J is TRBJ2-1; 10 nucleotides match TRBD1. The CDR3 length is 12 residues. CDR1 is SQVTM and CDR2 is ANQGSEA in the germline V gene. V gave up 8 bases and J gave up 5 bases; unmatched junction bases: 3. The CDR3 spells CSSGTGDNEQFF. The CDR3 DNA reads TGCAGCTCCGGGACAGGGGACAATGAGCAGTTCTTC.

The V call is TRBV19, the J call TRBJ2-3; 8 bases are a match to TRBD2. V was clipped by 3 bases and J by 5 bases; unmatched bases: 7. Germline V lookup: CDR1 LNHDA, CDR2 SQIVND (reference sequence). The CDR3 consists of 15 residues. The chain's CDR3 is CASSILAGGGDTQYF. The CDR3 bases are TGTGCCAGTAGTATCTTGGCGGGAGGAGGAGATACGCAGTATTTT. The whole variable domain, remainder taken from reference TRBV19 and TRBJ2-3, is DGGITQSPKYLFRKEGQNVTLSCEQNLNHDAMYWYRQDPGQGLRLIYYSQIVNDFQKGDIAEGYSVSREKKESFPLTVTSAQKNPTAFYLCASSILAGGGDTQYFGPGTRLTVL.

The rearrangement links TRBV9 to TRBJ1-1; 9 bases map to TRBD1. Trimming removed 3 bases from V and 5 bases from J; junction bases left unmatched: 5. From germline, CDR1 is SGDLS and CDR2 YYNGEE. This CDR3 comprises 14 residues. The CDR3, as DNA: TGTGCCAGCAGCGCACCCGGACAGGGGACTGAAGCTTTCTTT. It specifies CASSAPGQGTEAFF.

The CDR3 DNA is TGTGCCAGCAGAGGTACTTACAGGGGGCACTATGGCTACACCTTC. This translates into CASRGTYRGHYGYTF. The rearrangement links TRBV21-1 to TRBJ1-2; TRBD1, the table's D call, lacks a check against the DNA. TRBV21-1 is a pseudogene segment. CDR3 length equals 15 residues.

CDR3 residues: CASSLHGTGAYNEQFF. The CDR3 DNA is TGTGCCAGCAGTTTACATGGGACAGGTGCGTACAATGAGCAGTTCTTC. The chain combines TRBV28 with TRBJ2-1; 8 bases align to TRBD1. Losses at the gene ends were 2 bases for V and 4 bases for J; bases not matched to a gene: 7. CDR1 and CDR2 from the germline V gene are MDHEN and SYDVKM. The CDR3 spans 16 residues.

This rearrangement joins TRBV5-6 to TRBJ1-2; D not resolved. Germline CDR1 is SGHDT and CDR2 is YYEEEE. The ends were cut back, 2 bases at V and 6 bases at J, with 17 bases in the middle. CDR3 length: 15 amino acids. Written as DNA, the CDR3 is TGTGCCAGCAGCTTCTGGTATGGCAGGAGGGATGGCTACACCTTC. Its translation: CASSFWYGRRDGYTF. Based on the CDR3 plus reference TRBV5-6 and TRBJ1-2, the full variable domain is DAGVTQSPTHLIKTRGQQVTLRCSPKSGHDTVSWYQQALGQGPQFIFQYYEEEERQRGNFPDRFSGHQFPNYSSELNVNALLLGDSALYLCASSFWYGRRDGYTFGSGTRLTVV.

The chain carries TRBV9 and TRBJ2-1; D might be TRBD2 (6 bases). Germline CDR1 reads SGDLS; CDR2 reads YYNGEE. V lost 0 bases, J lost 1 base, and 8 bases lay in between. The CDR3 extends over 15 amino acids. As DNA, the CDR3 is TGTGCCAGCAGCGTAGCGGGGGATTCCTACAATGAGCAGTTCTTC. The encoded protein is CASSVAGDSYNEQFF.

The chain couples TRBV9 to TRBJ2-1, with 8 nucleotides matching TRBD2. Germline trimming cut 1 base from V and 4 bases from J; bases unmatched to any gene: 4. The CDR3 sequence is 15 residues long. Germline CDR1 and CDR2: SGDLS and YYNGEE. The CDR3 bases are TGTGCCAGCAGCGTATACGGGAGGGGTTACAATGAGCAGTTCTTC. This gives the protein CASSVYGRGYNEQFF.

The J gene is TRBJ2-5, the V gene TRBV25-1, with D hard to call. This CDR3 has 13 residues. Between the trimmed V and J ends, which lost 5 bases and 2 bases, there was a span of 9 bases. Germline V gene lookup returns CDR1 MGHDK and CDR2 SYGVNS. DNA for the CDR3: TGTGCCAGCAGTAGCAACCTTCAAGAGACCCAGTACTTC. Residues: CASSSNLQETQYF. Full variable domain (remainder filled in from reference TRBV25-1 and TRBJ2-5): EADIYQTPRYLVIGTGKKITLECSQTMGHDKMYWYQQDPGMELHLIHYSYGVNSTEKGDLSSESTVSRIRTEHFPLTLESARPSHTSQYLCASSSNLQETQYFGPGTRLLVL.

Only a few counts were recorded for this clone. V gene TRBV25-1 combines with J gene TRBJ1-3; D gene unclear. Germline V gene data show CDR1 as MGHDK and CDR2 as SYGVNS. This CDR3 has 14 residues. V gave up 5 bases and J gave up 0 bases, with 8 bases separating them. In nucleotides, the CDR3 is TGTGCCAGCAGTTGGGCTTACTCTGGAAACACCATATATTTT. This translates into CASSWAYSGNTIYF.

This chain uses TRBV6-5 with TRBJ2-7; D gene unclear. Germline lookup yields CDR1 MNHEY and CDR2 SVGAGI. The CDR3 spans 11 residues. With 6 bases removed from V and 4 bases from J, the gap between germline ends came to 7 bases. CDR3 protein: CASRTLYEQYF. The CDR3, as DNA: TGTGCCAGCAGGACTTTATACGAGCAGTACTTC.

Remarks on this clone: Other DNA sequences from this sample encode an identical CDR3 as well. J is TRBJ2-7 and V is TRBV7-8, with 8 bases aligning to TRBD2. J gave up 3 bases and V 1 base, and 2 bases lay outside the gene matches. CDR1 and CDR2 (germline): SGHVS, FQNEAQ. This CDR3 spans 14 amino acids. The CDR3, as DNA: TGTGCCAGCAGCTTAGGTCTAGCGGGCTACGAGCAGTACTTC. Its translation: CASSLGLAGYEQYF. Full variable domain (outside the CDR3, taken from reference TRBV7-8 and TRBJ2-7): GAGVSQSPRYKVAKRGQDVALRCDPISGHVSLFWYQQALGQGPEFLTYFQNEAQLDKSGLPSDRFFAERPEGSVSTLKIQRTQQEDSAVYLCASSLGLAGYEQYFGPGTRLTVT.

The rearrangement joins TRBV5-1 to TRBJ2-5, with TRBD2 matching over 9 bases. V was clipped by 7 bases and J by 3 bases; unmatched bases: 7. CDR1 SGHRS and CDR2 YFSETQ come from the germline V gene. The CDR3 sequence is 14 residues long. The CDR3 DNA follows: TGCGCCAGCCTTTCGACTAGCGGAGAAGAGACCCAGTACTTC. It is translated as CASLSTSGEETQYF.

The chain carries TRBV5-1 and TRBJ2-1, with 8 bases lining up with TRBD1. CDR1 is SGHRS and CDR2 is YFSETQ in the germline V gene. This CDR3 comprises 16 residues. The V segment lost 4 bases and the J segment 0 bases; nucleotides outside the gene matches: 6. The chain's CDR3 is CASSGGQARSYNEQFF. CDR3 nucleotides: TGCGCCAGCAGCGGGGGACAGGCCCGCTCCTACAATGAGCAGTTCTTC.

The chain is built from TRBV11-3 and TRBJ2-7, with a tentative D call TRBD2 (5 bases). This CDR3 is 13 amino acids long. V gave up 5 bases and J gave up 1 base, with 9 bases separating them. CDR1 and CDR2 (germline): SGHNT, YENEEA. The CDR3 DNA sequence: TGTGCCAGCAGCACCGGGGTATCCTACGAGCAGTACTTC. Its protein product is CASSTGVSYEQYF.